The clone carrying this TCR beta chain was seen just once. The sample originates from a study of blood T cell repertoires in COVID-19. Participant-reported clinical history was the basis for cohort assignment. In the study's own analysis: Scientists estimated how many nucleated cells there were by amplifying reference gene primers. Profiled with immunoSEQ multiplex PCR; TCRdb holds only in-frame clones, not every one. V and J calls plus clone size are reproduced from that table; the DNA served to infer D and trimming. Seen here are hundreds of thousands of clones, approximately 90% observed once, and the top ten hold over 0.85%. The sequence came from a man aged 50-59 years who had been exposed to COVID-19. Input material: PBMCs or T cells enriched from blood (not recorded which).

CDR3 residues: CAWSVSGNQPQHF. As DNA, the CDR3 is TGTGCCTGGAGTGTATCCGGCAATCAGCCCCAGCATTTT. The chain couples TRBV30 to TRBJ1-5; D unresolved. V shed 0 bases and J shed 2 bases, with 5 bases lying between them. This CDR3 is built from 13 residues. CDR1 is GTSNPN, CDR2 SVGIG, per germline (reference sequence).